These T cell receptor beta chains were read from a single sample in a study of blood T cell repertoires in COVID-19. Some clones are missing from TCRdb's copy, which holds only in-frame ones; the method was immunoSEQ multiplex PCR. The table lists about 230,000 clones, approximately 80% of them singletons. Specimen: peripheral blood. Every receptor here comes from a middle-aged man who had recovered from COVID-19. CDR3s include the opening cysteine and the closing phenylalanine or tryptophan. D genes are given only for firm matches. Clone sizes are given selectively: once, few, many, or a class where the clone is expanded.

j_call v_call d_call clone_size cdr3_nt cdr3_aa
TRBJ2-3 TRBV30 - - TGTGCCTGGAGGAGGCAGGGGACGGGCACAGATACGCAGTATTTT CAWRRQGTGTDTQYF
TRBJ2-5 TRBV2 TRBD2 few TGTGCCAGCAGCGTCGGACTAGCGGGAGGGGAAGAGACCCAGTACTTC CASSVGLAGGEETQYF
TRBJ2-5 TRBV5-4 TRBD2 - TGTGCCAGCAGCTCCGGGACTAGCGGGGCCATGTACCAAGAGACCCAGTACTTC CASSSGTSGAMYQETQYF
TRBJ1-5 TRBV19 - - TGTGCCAGTAGAATAAGGGGGGGGGATGGCAATCAGCCCCAGCATTTT CASRIRGGDGNQPQHF
TRBJ2-7 TRBV3-1/TRBV3-2 - - TGTGCCAGCAGCCAAGATCTAGGGGGCTACGAGCAGTACTTC CASSQDLGGYEQYF
TRBJ2-1 TRBV6-6 TRBD1 - TGTGCCAGCAGTTACAAGGACAGGGGATCGCAGCAGTTCTTC CASSYKDRGSQQFF
TRBJ2-1 TRBV7-2 - - TGTGCCAGCAGCCCTACCTACTCCTACAATGAGCAGTTCTTC CASSPTYSYNEQFF
TRBJ2-7 TRBV10-2 - - TGCGCCAGCAGACTAGCCTCCTACGAGCAGTACTTC CASRLASYEQYF
TRBJ2-3 TRBV5-1 TRBD1 once TGCGCCAGCAGCCCTGGGACAGCCCTCACAGATACGCAGTATTTT CASSPGTALTDTQYF
TRBJ2-5 TRBV5-6 - - TGTGCCAGCAGCTTCGGGAGTTGGGAGACCCAGTACTTC CASSFGSWETQYF
TRBJ1-2 TRBV6-5 - - TGTGCCAGCAGAGTCCGCCGGGGACAAGACCCAGCCTTC CASRVRRGQDPAF
TRBJ2-7 TRBV10-2 TRBD2 - TGCGCCAGCAGTGAACCAGTGCTAGCGGGAGCCTCCTACGAGCAGTACTTC CASSEPVLAGASYEQYF
TRBJ2-2 TRBV19 - - TGTGCCAGTAGTATAGTAGACACCGGGGAGCTGTTTTTT CASSIVDTGELFF
TRBJ1-3 TRBV10-3 - - TGTGCCACCCTATCGACAGTAGTAGGAAACACCATATATTTT CATLSTVVGNTIYF
TRBJ2-7 TRBV9 TRBD1 - TGTGCCAGCAGCGCGGGGACAGGGAGCTCCTACGAGCAGTACTTC CASSAGTGSSYEQYF
TRBJ2-1 TRBV27 - - TGTGCCAGCAGTTGGTCCGGGACATCAGGCTACAATGAGCAGTTCTTC CASSWSGTSGYNEQFF
TRBJ2-3 TRBV7-9 TRBD2 - TGTGCCAGCAGCCCAAGGACTAGCCCAGATACGCAGTATTTT CASSPRTSPDTQYF
TRBJ2-1 TRBV6-6 TRBD2 - TGTGCCAGCAGTCACCCATCCACTAGCGGGAGGGCCCACTACAATGAGCAGTTCTTC CASSHPSTSGRAHYNEQFF
TRBJ2-5 TRBV5-4 - - TGTGCCAGCAGCCCAAGTGGCCGATGGGAGACCCAGTACTTC CASSPSGRWETQYF
TRBJ2-3 TRBV4-3 TRBD2 once TGCGCCAGCAGCCAAAACCCGCCGGCTAGCGGGGGCGCAGATACGCAGTATTTT CASSQNPPASGGADTQYF
TRBJ2-1 TRBV7-2 - - TGTGCCAGCAGCTTATCCCCAGATTACAATGAGCAGTTCTTC CASSLSPDYNEQFF
TRBJ2-1 TRBV7-9 - - TGTGCCGTCTCAAGGGGAAGGGACAATGAGCAGTTCTTC CAVSRGRDNEQFF
TRBJ2-3 TRBV27 TRBD2 once TGTGCCAGCAGTAAACTAGCGGGGGGAGATACGCAGTATTTT CASSKLAGGDTQYF
TRBJ1-1 TRBV5-1 - - TGCGCCAGCAGCTTGTTGGGCACGGTGAACACTGAAGCTTTCTTT CASSLLGTVNTEAFF
TRBJ2-7 TRBV6-6 TRBD1 - TGTGCCAGCAGTTATTCCGGGACAGGGTCCCACGAGCAGTACTTC CASSYSGTGSHEQYF
TRBJ2-5 TRBV6-2/TRBV6-3 TRBD2 - TGTGCCAGCAGTTCAAGAGCGGGGGGGCACCAAGAGACCCAGTACTTC CASSSRAGGHQETQYF
TRBJ2-3 TRBV27 - - TGTGCCAGCAGTTTCTTGGGGAGTGCAGATACGCAGTATTTT CASSFLGSADTQYF
TRBJ2-3 TRBV27 TRBD2 - TGTGCCAGCAGCGGGGGGAGAGGGAGTTGGAGCACAGATACGCAGTATTTT CASSGGRGSWSTDTQYF
TRBJ2-7 TRBV11-3 TRBD2 many TGTGCCAGCAGCTTAGATATACTAGCGGGGGCCTCCTACGAGCAGTACTTC CASSLDILAGASYEQYF
TRBJ2-7 TRBV19 TRBD1 - TGTGCCAGTAGTATGGGGTTCGCAGACAGGGCCCTTGGCGAGCAGTACTTC CASSMGFADRALGEQYF
TRBJ2-3 TRBV10-1 - - TGCGCCAGCAGTGTGGAGCGGGGACAGGCAGATACGCAGTATTTT CASSVERGQADTQYF
TRBJ1-3 TRBV9 - few TGTGCCAGCAGCGTAGACGCCGGGTGGGGAAACACCATATATTTT CASSVDAGWGNTIYF
TRBJ1-2 TRBV19 - - TGTGCCAGTAGTATACAGAGAACTACCCGGCTCCTTCATGGCTACACCTTC CASSIQRTTRLLHGYTF
TRBJ2-7 TRBV12-1 - - TGTGCCAGCAGCGAAGCGGGAGGGATCCACGAGCAGTACTTC CASSEAGGIHEQYF
TRBJ2-4 TRBV5-4 - - TGTGCCAGCAGCTTGTTAGAGGGCCTGGCCAAAAACATTCAGTACTTC CASSLLEGLAKNIQYF
TRBJ2-5 TRBV10-3 TRBD2 once TGTGCCATCAGTGAGTCCCTCCCCGGGACTAGCGAAGAGACCCAGTACTTC CAISESLPGTSEETQYF
TRBJ2-3 TRBV19 - - TGTGCCAGTAGCGCGCGGGGCTATACAGATACGCAGTATTTT CASSARGYTDTQYF
TRBJ1-2 TRBV5-1 TRBD1 few TGCGCCAGCAGCTTGGAGGGGACAGGGGGCGAGAATGGCTACACCTTC CASSLEGTGGENGYTF
TRBJ2-1 TRBV15 TRBD2 few TGTGCCACCAGCAAACTAGCGGGGGGCTACAATGAGCAGTTCTTC CATSKLAGGYNEQFF
TRBJ2-3 TRBV18 TRBD2 - TGTGCCAGCTCATTTTGGACTAGCGGGGCAACAGATACGCAGTATTTT CASSFWTSGATDTQYF
TRBJ1-4 TRBV2 - - TGTGCCAGCATAACAGGGATTTTTACCGAAAAACTGTTTTTT CASITGIFTEKLFF
TRBJ2-7 TRBV6-5 TRBD2 - TGTGCCAGCATCCCACTAGGGACTATCTACGAGCAGTACTTC CASIPLGTIYEQYF
TRBJ1-2 TRBV6-5 TRBD1 - TGTGCCAGCAGTTACCGGACAGGGGGAGGCTATGGCTACACCTTC CASSYRTGGGYGYTF
TRBJ2-3 TRBV27 TRBD2 - TGTGCCAGCAGTTCTATCCTAGCGGGAGTAAAGGACCCAACTAGCACAGATACGCAGTATTTT CASSSILAGVKDPTSTDTQYF
TRBJ2-2 TRBV5-4 - once TGTGCCAGCAGCTTGAAGGGGGCGAACACCGGGGAGCTGTTTTTT CASSLKGANTGELFF
TRBJ1-2 TRBV18 TRBD1 - TGTGCCAGCTCACGTGGACAGGGGGATCACTATGGCTACACCTTC CASSRGQGDHYGYTF
TRBJ2-3 TRBV30 - once TGTGCCTGGGCCTCCCGACTAGGAGGCACAGATACGCAGTATTTT CAWASRLGGTDTQYF
TRBJ1-1 TRBV6-1 TRBD1 - TGTGCCAGCAGTGTATTACCGGGACAGGGGAACACTGAAGCTTTCTTT CASSVLPGQGNTEAFF
TRBJ2-3 TRBV4-3 - - TGCGCCAGCAGCCAAGTGCTAGGAATCGGAGATACGCAGTATTTT CASSQVLGIGDTQYF
TRBJ2-7 TRBV11-2 - - TGTGCCAGCAGCTTAAGGGGGGGGGAATCCTACGAGCAGTACTTC CASSLRGGESYEQYF
TRBJ2-7 TRBV10-3 TRBD2 - TGTGCCATCGACAGCGGGAGATCCTACGAGCAGTACTTC CAIDSGRSYEQYF
TRBJ1-5 TRBV2 - - TGTGCCAGCAGTGCCGACACTCAGCCCCAGCATTTT CASSADTQPQHF
TRBJ1-1 TRBV10-1 TRBD1 - TGCGCCAGCAGTGACACAGGGGGCGGTGTTGGGGCTTTCTTT CASSDTGGGVGAFF
TRBJ1-3 TRBV14 - - TGTGCCAGCAGCCAAGGGGGGGGTCCAAGCTCTGGAAACACCATATATTTT CASSQGGGPSSGNTIYF